This TCR beta chain was retrieved from a study of T cell responses to AZD1222 COVID-19 vaccine (dated by TCRdb to about 2021). As for the study more broadly: AZD1222 recipients given second doses at about 4 weeks or at about 12 weeks were pooled, since spike-specific TCR depth and breadth were not found to differ between the two schedules. TCR sequencing covered 230 or so trial participants: about 210 given two doses of AZD1222 and approximately 26 given two doses of MenACWY control vaccine. Trial participants were enrolled by age into subgroups of 18-55, 56-69 and 70-plus years, and around 140, 26 and 57 TCR-sequenced participants, respectively, were included in these subgroups. Study-wide conclusions, independent of this receptor: The whole spike protein was spanned by vaccine-associated CD4 TCRs, and dominant responses were seen in regions 160-218 and 743-854. After two AZD1222 doses, spike-specific TCR breadth and depth were significantly higher than at day 0 and than in MenACWY recipients. Because no day 14 peak-response samples were available, the repertoires could be characterized only after the peak T cell response. Participants were mostly white British and included more females than males, and it was suggested by the authors that clonal diversity may have been underestimated. In the small 56-69-year group, the increase in depth fell short of significance, most likely because of low power. Only five or six AZD1222 recipients were SARS-CoV-2 seropositive at baseline, limiting conclusions about previously exposed vaccinees. Nearly half of unique spike-specific TCRs reportedly recognized epitopes outside regions mutated in the B.1.351 and B.1.1.7 variants.

The meaning of the sample's time point label: baseline before first vaccination. Vaccinee samples were obtained from the UK trials COV001 and COV002, which included a single-blind randomized controlled phase 2/3 trial of AZD1222 (ChAdOx1 nCoV-19) in healthy adults. For TCRbeta chain sequencing, PBMC samples were collected from trial participants at day 0 and at day 28 after the second dose. A word on this clone: Its antigen is not yet known. It has no much larger one-base neighbor in the sample; base qualities were not kept.

The CDR3 starts with the cysteine, ends with the phenylalanine, and has 15 residues. Of the read, only the CDR3 DNA is kept; its 45 bases are in frame from base 1. The CDR1 and CDR2 encoded by the germline V gene (reference sequence) are SEHNR and FQNEAQ. V loses 5 bases at its end and J loses 4 bases; junction bases beyond the gene matches: 7. The CDR3 regions of human TCRbeta chains were analyzed by immunosequencing. The study's own analysis went as follows. TCRs in the repertoires were compared against a reference library of SARS-CoV-2-specific TCRs that had been generated with the MIRA antigen-specificity platform. Breadth was defined as the fraction of unique TCRs that were SARS-CoV-2-associated, and depth was defined as the fraction of total T cells that were SARS-CoV-2-associated. Using the MIRA data, every spike-specific TCR was mapped to the spike region that the TCR reacted to and assigned to either a CD4 or a CD8 class. Log10-transformed breadth and depth values were compared by one-way ANOVA with Sidak's multiple comparisons tests. Not all clones reach the TCRdb copy of this immuneACCESS table, which keeps in-frame sequences only. Checked studies attribute under half of the gap to unresolved V genes and leave the rest unexplained. The DNA gave D and trimming, while V, J and clone size come from that table. This sample lists 100,000 to 150,000 clones; around 90% were detected once. Of the sample, under 2% falls within the top ten clones.

Sequenced material: peripheral blood, taken on day 0 of AZD1222 vaccination. This clonotype was sampled from an adult in good health. The sequence joins TRBV7-9 to TRBJ1-1; 10 junctional bases match TRBD1. The bases are TGTGCCAGCAGCGGGACGACAGGGGGCGGCACTGAAGCTTTCTTT. It codes for CASSGTTGGGTEAFF.